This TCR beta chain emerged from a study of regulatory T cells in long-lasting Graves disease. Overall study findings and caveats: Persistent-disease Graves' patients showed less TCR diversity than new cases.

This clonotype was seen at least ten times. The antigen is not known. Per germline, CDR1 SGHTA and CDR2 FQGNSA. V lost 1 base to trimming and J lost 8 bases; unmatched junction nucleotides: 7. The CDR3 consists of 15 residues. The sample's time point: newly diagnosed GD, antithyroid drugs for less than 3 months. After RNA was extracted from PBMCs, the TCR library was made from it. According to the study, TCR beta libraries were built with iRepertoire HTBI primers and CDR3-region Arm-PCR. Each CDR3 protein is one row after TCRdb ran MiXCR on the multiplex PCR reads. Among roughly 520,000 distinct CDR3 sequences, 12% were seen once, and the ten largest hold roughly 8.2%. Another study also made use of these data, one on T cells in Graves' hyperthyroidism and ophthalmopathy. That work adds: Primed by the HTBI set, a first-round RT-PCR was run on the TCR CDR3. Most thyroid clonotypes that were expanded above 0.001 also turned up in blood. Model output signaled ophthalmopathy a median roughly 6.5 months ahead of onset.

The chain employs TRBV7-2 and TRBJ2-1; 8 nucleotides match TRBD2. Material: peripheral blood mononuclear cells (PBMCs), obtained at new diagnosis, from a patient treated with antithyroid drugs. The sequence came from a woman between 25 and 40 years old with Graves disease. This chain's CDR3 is CASSLERASGHEQFF. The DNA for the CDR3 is TGTGCCAGCAGCTTAGAGAGGGCTAGCGGGCATGAGCAGTTCTTC.